This T cell receptor (beta chain) was found in a study of T cells in Graves' hyperthyroidism and ophthalmopathy. Findings and caveats of the study: Most clonotypes expanded in the thyroid (above 0.001) were also present in blood. A model using 13 V-J features told ophthalmopathy apart from stable hyperthyroidism.

Subjects with ophthalmopathy showed a Clinical Activity Score no lower than 3, a NOSPECS grade no lower than 4, and a duration shorter than 3 months. The authors obtained PBMCs from roughly 9.7 ml of fresh peripheral blood. Amplified TCR beta CDR3 regions came from RNA transcripts. The TCR CDR3 was amplified in a first-round RT-PCR using the HTBI primer set. TCRdb redid the calling of the multiplex PCR reads with MiXCR, one entry per CDR3 protein. The sample consists of approximately 610,000 distinct CDR3 sequences, roughly 14% of them appearing once. Per the germline V gene, CDR1 is SQVTM and CDR2 is ANQGSEA. Trimming pared 5 bases from V and 1 base from J, leaving 9 bases between. This CDR3 region has 12 residues. With respect to this clonotype: What it binds is unknown.

V usage is TRBV29-1 and J usage is TRBJ2-7; D is possibly TRBD2 (5 bases). This receptor was identified in a woman between 40 and 55 years old with Graves' ophthalmopathy. The source material was blood. CDR3 DNA sequence: TGCAGCGTTCTTGGCGGGTCCTACGAGCAGTACTTC. Encoded protein: CSVLGGSYEQYF.